The 23 T cell receptor beta chains presented below share a single source sample, sequenced in a study of brain metastases from non-small cell lung cancer. Data came from immunoSEQ multiplex PCR; TCRdb stores just in-frame clones and leaves some out. The sample includes fewer than 2,000 clones, 90% to 95% seen only once; the top ten take 4% to 5%. Material for sequencing was tissue from a brain metastasis. These TCRs come from a donor at least 40 years old with non-small cell lung cancer.

The chain carries TRBV5-4 and TRBJ2-5; D is unclear. The V end was cut by 5 bases, the J end by 0 bases, with 5 bases between. CDR3 size: 12 residues. The V gene's germline CDR1 is SGHNT and CDR2 YYREEE (reference sequence). The CDR3 is CASSADQETQYF. The CDR3 coding sequence is TGTGCCAGCAGTGCAGACCAAGAGACCCAGTACTTC.

The V call is TRBV10-1, the J call TRBJ1-3, with 8 bases matching TRBD1. Germline lookup yields CDR1 WNHNN and CDR2 SYGVQD (reference sequence). Trimming removed 8 bases from V and 5 bases from J; junction bases left unmatched: 8. This CDR3 contains 14 residues. Here the CDR3 DNA reads TGCGCCAGCCCCAAAAGACAGGGGCGAAACACCATATATTTT. The encoded protein is CASPKRQGRNTIYF.

The rearrangement joins TRBV5-6 to TRBJ1-6; D ambiguous. CDR3 size: 14 residues. CDR1 is SGHDT, CDR2 YYEEEE, per germline. The V end was cut by 4 bases, the J end by 5 bases, with 10 bases between. CDR3 sequence: CASSTGNNNSPLHF. The CDR3 DNA sequence: TGTGCCAGCAGCACCGGAAACAATAATTCACCCCTCCACTTT.

The V and J genes are TRBV5-1 and TRBJ2-1; 7 bases agree with TRBD1. The germline V gene has CDR1 SGHRS and CDR2 YFSETQ. The V and J ends lost 5 bases and 5 bases, in that order; junction bases with no gene match: 10. The CDR3 has 15 residues. The CDR3 loop is CASSLIVTGNNEQFF. The CDR3 coding sequence is TGCGCCAGCAGTTTGATCGTGACAGGGAACAATGAGCAGTTCTTC.

The chain carries TRBV3-1 (or the pseudogene TRBV3-2) and TRBJ2-4, with a possible D match to TRBD2 (6 bases). V lost 4 bases to trimming and J lost 9 bases, with 10 bases between them. This CDR3 is 12 amino acids long. Germline CDR1 is LGHDT and CDR2 is YNNKEL (reference sequence). The CDR3 bases are TGTGCCAGCAGCCGGAGGGTGGGCATTCAGTACTTC. It translates to CASSRRVGIQYF.

V usage is TRBV12-3 or TRBV12-4 and J usage is TRBJ1-5; weak D call: TRBD1 (5 bases). The V end was cut by 6 bases, the J end by 5 bases, with 8 bases between. The CDR3 sequence is 12 residues long. In nucleotides, the CDR3 is TGTGCCAGCAGATCGGGGGATCAGCCCCAGCATTTT. Its translation: CASRSGDQPQHF.

The gene calls are TRBV24-1 and TRBJ2-1; D may be TRBD1 (5 bases). CDR1 and CDR2 (germline): KGHDR, SFDVKD. V was trimmed by 5 bases and J by 6 bases, leaving 16 bases between them. There are 15 residues in the CDR3. CDR3 bases: TGTGCCACCAGTGGTGGGGCCTGGGGTCTCAATGAGCAGTTCTTC. This sequence encodes CATSGGAWGLNEQFF.

Concerning this clone itself: The same CDR3 can be traced to other DNA sequences in this sample. The CDR3 here is CASSSTALPNGYTF. The CDR3 nucleotides read TGTGCCAGCTCATCGACAGCCCTTCCCAATGGCTACACCTTC. The chain employs TRBV18 and TRBJ1-2, with a possible D match to TRBD1 (5 bases). Germline V gene lookup returns CDR1 KGHSH and CDR2 LQKENI. Trimming cost V 5 bases and J 6 bases, with 16 bases left between them. This CDR3 has 14 residues.

This clone was recorded only once. V gene TRBV7-9 combines with J gene TRBJ1-2; TRBD1 is a possible D gene (5 bases). The CDR3 is 13 residues long. With 3 bases removed from V and 5 bases from J, the gap between germline ends came to 10 bases. Per the germline V gene, CDR1 is SEHNR and CDR2 is FQNEAQ (reference sequence). CDR3 in DNA: TGTGCCAGCAGCTTGAGGGGAGGGTATGGCTACACCTTC. It is translated as CASSLRGGYGYTF.

In the case of this clone: The junction departs from germline at one end; a sequencing error may be responsible. CDR3 residues: CASSSGSANQSQHF. CDR3 DNA: TGTGCCAGCAGCTCAGGGAGTGCCAATCAGTCCCAGCATTTT. The gene calls are TRBV6-5 and TRBJ1-5; tentative D call: TRBD1 (5 bases). Germline values: CDR1 MNHEY, CDR2 SVGAGI. The CDR3 has 14 amino acids.

This rearrangement joins TRBV6-4 to TRBJ1-5, with TRBD1 identical over 9 bases. V lost 7 bases, J lost 11 bases, and 18 bases stayed unmatched. Germline CDR1 reads MRHNA; CDR2 reads SNTAGT. The CDR3 loop spans 16 amino acids. The CDR3: CASNRKGQGLFKAQHF. For the CDR3, the DNA is TGTGCCAGCAACCGGAAGGGACAGGGTCTTTTCAAGGCCCAGCATTTT.

The CDR3 coding sequence is TGTGCCAGCAGCGCCGGGACTAGGTCAGATACGCAGTATTTT. Protein product: CASSAGTRSDTQYF. V and J are TRBV9 and TRBJ2-3, with 8 bases that match TRBD2. The CDR3 spans 14 residues. The trim removed 3 bases at V and 4 bases at J, leaving 4 bases unmatched. Germline CDR1 SGDLS, CDR2 YYNGEE. The full variable domain, rest sourced from reference TRBV9 and TRBJ2-3, is DSGVTQTPKHLITATGQRVTLRCSPRSGDLSVYWYQQSLDQGLQFLIQYYNGEERAKGNILERFSAQQFPDLHSELNLSSLELGDSALYFCASSAGTRSDTQYFGPGTRLTVL.

The genes are TRBV4-3 and TRBJ2-5, with D possibly TRBD1 on 6 matching bases. The V gene's germline CDR1 is LGHNA and CDR2 YSLEER. The V gene lost 4 bases and the J gene lost 5 bases, with 11 bases spanning the gap. The CDR3 contains 13 residues. The CDR3 loop reads CASSRNRDETQYF. The CDR3 nucleotides are TGCGCCAGCAGCCGAAACAGGGATGAGACCCAGTACTTC.

This sequence joins TRBV5-1 and TRBJ1-2; the D gene is possibly TRBD1 (5 bases). Germline values: CDR1 SGHRS, CDR2 YFSETQ. Trimming left V 1 base short and J 1 base short, with 11 bases between. This CDR3 is 15 amino acids long. CDR3 DNA: TGCGCCAGCAGCTTGACAGGCGCGCTTAACTATGGCTACACCTTC. It yields the protein CASSLTGALNYGYTF.

The chain links TRBV14 to TRBJ1-2; perhaps TRBD1 as D (6 bases). This CDR3 contains 13 residues. Looked up from germline, CDR1 is SGHDN and CDR2 is FVKESK. The V gene lost 5 bases and the J gene lost 8 bases, with 15 bases spanning the gap. CDR3 DNA sequence: TGTGCCAGCAGCATCCAGTCAGGGGACGGCTACACCTTC. Protein: CASSIQSGDGYTF.

This sequence joins TRBV10-1 and TRBJ2-1; TRBD2 agrees at 7 bases. CDR3 size: 15 residues. The J segment lost 4 bases and the V segment lost 5 bases, leaving 8 bases of the junction unmatched. The germline gives CDR1 WNHNN, CDR2 SYGVQD (reference sequence). This CDR3 reads CASSRRGDGYNEQFF. The CDR3 coding sequence is TGCGCCAGCAGTCGTCGGGGGGACGGTTACAATGAGCAGTTCTTC.

This clone appeared a single time. The chain combines TRBV6-5 with TRBJ1-2; D unclear. CDR1 MNHEY and CDR2 SVGAGI come from the germline V gene. Trimming shortened V by 5 bases and J by 6 bases, and 16 bases separated the two germline ends. This CDR3 is 14 amino acids long. This chain's CDR3 is CASSPLRGFDGYTF. DNA for the CDR3: TGTGCCAGCAGTCCCCTGAGAGGGTTTGATGGCTACACCTTC.

The J gene is TRBJ2-5, the V gene TRBV15; D may be TRBD1 (6 bases). Trimming took off 1 base at V and 1 base at J, with 13 bases between the two ends. In germline, CDR1 is LNHNV, CDR2 YYDKDF (reference sequence). The CDR3 runs to 16 residues. The CDR3 bases are TGTGCCACCAGCAGAGCCCCCGGACAGAGCCAAGAGACCCAGTACTTC. It yields the protein CATSRAPGQSQETQYF.

The rearrangement uses TRBV7-9 and TRBJ1-2, with D perhaps matching TRBD1 (5 bases). The V and J ends lost 3 bases and 3 bases respectively, with 11 bases between them. Germline values: CDR1 SEHNR, CDR2 FQNEAQ (reference sequence). The CDR3 is 14 residues long. The CDR3 bases are TGTGCCAGCAGCTTGGGGGGAGCTTACTATGGCTACACCTTC. This translates into CASSLGGAYYGYTF.

The rearrangement uses TRBV2 and TRBJ2-1, with D perhaps TRBD1 or TRBD2 (5 bases each). Germline V lookup: CDR1 SNHLY, CDR2 FYNNEI. Between the trimmed V and J ends, which lost 4 bases and 0 bases, there was a span of 10 bases. The CDR3 loop spans 15 amino acids. In nucleotides, the CDR3 is TGTGCCAGCAGTGGAGGGGCCTTCTCCTACAATGAGCAGTTCTTC. It codes for CASSGGAFSYNEQFF.

This clone has just one count. The V and J genes are TRBV3-1 (or the pseudogene TRBV3-2) and TRBJ1-1; 10 nucleotides align to TRBD1. Germline CDR1 reads LGHDT; CDR2 reads YNNKEL (reference sequence). The J segment lost 6 bases and the V segment lost 5 bases, leaving 6 bases of the junction unmatched. This CDR3 has 14 residues. The CDR3 loop is CASSFTGTGAEAFF. The CDR3 DNA is TGTGCCAGCAGCTTTACCGGGACAGGGGCTGAAGCTTTCTTT.

The gene calls are TRBV3-1 (or the pseudogene TRBV3-2) and TRBJ1-1; no definite D call. The V gene's germline CDR1 is LGHDT and CDR2 YNNKEL (reference sequence). The CDR3 sequence is 15 residues long. V lost 3 bases, J lost 1 base, and 12 bases lay in between. As DNA, the CDR3 is TGTGCCAGCAGCCATTTGAGGGTCGGGAACACTGAAGCTTTCTTT. It translates to CASSHLRVGNTEAFF.

V gene TRBV5-1 combines with J gene TRBJ2-5; TRBD1 matches 7 bases. This CDR3 is built from 14 residues. The germline V gene has CDR1 SGHRS and CDR2 YFSETQ. The V segment lost 4 bases and the J segment 1 base; nucleotides outside the gene matches: 4. Here the CDR3 DNA reads TGCGCCAGCAGCCTACAGGGGTTCCAAGAGACCCAGTACTTC. This sequence encodes CASSLQGFQETQYF. The full variable domain, rest sourced from reference TRBV5-1 and TRBJ2-5, is KAGVTQTPRYLIKTRGQQVTLSCSPISGHRSVSWYQQTPGQGLQFLFEYFSETQRNKGNFPGRFSGRQFSNSRSEMNVSTLELGDSALYLCASSLQGFQETQYFGPGTRLLVL.